There are many counts of the clone carrying this T cell receptor (beta chain). The antigen remains unidentified. This sample is drawn from a study of response to subunit inactivated influenza vaccine. Study outcomes and limitations: After each seasonal influenza vaccination, few new T cells are recruited, the authors suggested.

This CDR3 has 14 amino acids. Looked up from germline, CDR1 is SGHAT and CDR2 is FQNNGV. Trimming left V 0 bases short and J 8 bases short, with 13 bases between. TCRdb analysed the RT-PCR reads with MiXCR anew, one entry per CDR3 protein. The sample has fewer than 550,000 distinct CDR3 sequences; 25% are singletons. The gene calls are TRBV11-2 and TRBJ1-2, with a tentative D call TRBD1 (6 bases). The sample here was CD4+ T cells sorted from PBMCs, taken 4 to 6 days after vaccination. This TCR derives from a man in his forties or fifties who received an inactivated influenza vaccine. In DNA form, the CDR3 reads TGTGCCAGCAGCTTAGAGCCGGGGGCGCGGGGCTACACCTTC. Amino acid sequence: CASSLEPGARGYTF.